The 2 T cell receptor beta chains in this list originate from one sample, sequenced in a study of T cells in Graves' hyperthyroidism and ophthalmopathy. It was RNA transcripts that yielded the amplified TCR beta CDR3 regions. First-round RT-PCR with HTBI primers amplified the TCR CDR3 region. TCRdb called the multiplex PCR reads again in MiXCR, with one record for every CDR3 protein. The sample shows about 700,000 distinct CDR3 sequences, just under 45% of them seen only once. Specimen: peripheral blood or thyroid tissue (not recorded which). Receptors originate from an adult man with Graves' disease, either hyperthyroidism or ophthalmopathy (not recorded which).

This clonotype was counted ten times or more. The V call is TRBV12-3 or TRBV12-4, the J call TRBJ1-5; possibly TRBD1 for D (5 bases). This CDR3 is built from 13 residues. Trimming removed 7 bases at V and 8 bases at J, with 15 bases between. CDR3 nucleotide sequence: TGTGCCAGCAACGACGTTCAGGGTGAGCCCCAGCATTTT. Translation: CASNDVQGEPQHF.

This clonotype was seen repeatedly, ten times or more. The V gene is TRBV7-2, the J gene TRBJ1-2; D remains unclear. Germline V CDR1 and CDR2: SGHTA, FQGNSA. This CDR3 is 14 amino acids long. Trimming took off 6 bases at V and 2 bases at J, with 13 bases between the two ends. The DNA for the CDR3 is TGTGCCAGCAGTCCGAGGACCGAGAACTATGGCTACACCTTC. Protein: CASSPRTENYGYTF.